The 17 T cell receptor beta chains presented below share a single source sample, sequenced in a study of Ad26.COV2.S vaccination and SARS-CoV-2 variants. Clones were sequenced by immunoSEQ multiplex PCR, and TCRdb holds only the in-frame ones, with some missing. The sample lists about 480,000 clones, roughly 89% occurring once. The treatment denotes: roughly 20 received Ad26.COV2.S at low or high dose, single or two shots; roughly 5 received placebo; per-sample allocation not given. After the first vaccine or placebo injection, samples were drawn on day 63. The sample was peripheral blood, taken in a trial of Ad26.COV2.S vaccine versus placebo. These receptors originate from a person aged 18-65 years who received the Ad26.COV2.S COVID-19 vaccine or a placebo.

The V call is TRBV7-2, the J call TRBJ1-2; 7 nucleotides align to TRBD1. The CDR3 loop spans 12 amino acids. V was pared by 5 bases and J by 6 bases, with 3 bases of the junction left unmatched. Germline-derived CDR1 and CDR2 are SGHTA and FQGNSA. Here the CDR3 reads CASSPTGDGYTF. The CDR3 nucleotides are TGTGCCAGCAGCCCAACAGGGGATGGCTACACCTTC. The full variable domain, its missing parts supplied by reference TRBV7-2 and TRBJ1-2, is GAGVSQSPSNKVTEKGKDVELRCDPISGHTALYWYRQSLGQGLEFLIYFQGNSAPDKSGLPSDRFSAERTGGSVSTLTIQRTQQEDSAVYLCASSPTGDGYTFGSGTRLTVV.

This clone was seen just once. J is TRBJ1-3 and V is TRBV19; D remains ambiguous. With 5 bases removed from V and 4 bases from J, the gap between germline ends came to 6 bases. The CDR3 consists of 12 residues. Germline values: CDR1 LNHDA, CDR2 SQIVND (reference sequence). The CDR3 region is CASSERGNTIYF. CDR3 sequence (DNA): TGTGCCAGTAGTGAGAGAGGAAACACCATATATTTT.

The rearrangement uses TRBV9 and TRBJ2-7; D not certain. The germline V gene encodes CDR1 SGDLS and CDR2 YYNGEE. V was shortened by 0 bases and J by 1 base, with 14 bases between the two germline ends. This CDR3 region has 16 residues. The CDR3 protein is CASSVGPSSQSYEQYF. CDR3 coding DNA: TGTGCCAGCAGCGTAGGTCCGTCCTCGCAGTCCTACGAGCAGTACTTC. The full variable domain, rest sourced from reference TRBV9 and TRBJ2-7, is DSGVTQTPKHLITATGQRVTLRCSPRSGDLSVYWYQQSLDQGLQFLIQYYNGEERAKGNILERFSAQQFPDLHSELNLSSLELGDSALYFCASSVGPSSQSYEQYFGPGTRLTVT.

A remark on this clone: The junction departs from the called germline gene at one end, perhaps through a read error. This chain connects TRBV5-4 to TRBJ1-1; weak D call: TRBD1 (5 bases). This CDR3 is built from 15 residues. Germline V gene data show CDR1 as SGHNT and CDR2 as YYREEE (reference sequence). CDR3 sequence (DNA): TGTGCCAGCAGCCGGCCTGGCAGGGCCAACAATGAAGCTTTCTTT. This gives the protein CASSRPGRANNEAFF.

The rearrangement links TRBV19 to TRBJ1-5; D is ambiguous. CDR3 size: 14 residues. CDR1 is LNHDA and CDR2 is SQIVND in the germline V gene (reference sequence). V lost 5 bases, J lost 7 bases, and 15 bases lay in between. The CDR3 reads CASSGQAGGQPQHF. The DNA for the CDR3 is TGTGCCAGTAGTGGGCAGGCCGGAGGGCAGCCCCAGCATTTT.

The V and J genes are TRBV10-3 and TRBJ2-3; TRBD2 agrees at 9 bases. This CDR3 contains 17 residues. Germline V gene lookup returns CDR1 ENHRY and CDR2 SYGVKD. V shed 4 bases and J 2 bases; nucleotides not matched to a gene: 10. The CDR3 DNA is TGTGCCATCAGTGCGTCGGCGGGGGGGATGAACACAGATACGCAGTATTTT. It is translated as CAISASAGGMNTDTQYF.

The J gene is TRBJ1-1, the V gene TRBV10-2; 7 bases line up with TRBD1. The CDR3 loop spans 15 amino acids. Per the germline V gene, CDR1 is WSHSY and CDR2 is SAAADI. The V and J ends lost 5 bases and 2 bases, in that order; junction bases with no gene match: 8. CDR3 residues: CASSPREGANTEAFF. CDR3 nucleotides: TGCGCCAGCAGTCCCCGGGAGGGGGCTAACACTGAAGCTTTCTTT.

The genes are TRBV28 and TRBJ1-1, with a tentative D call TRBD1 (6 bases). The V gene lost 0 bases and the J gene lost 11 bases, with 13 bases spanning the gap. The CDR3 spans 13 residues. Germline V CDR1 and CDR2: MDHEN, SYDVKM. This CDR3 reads CASSLWKGGAAFF. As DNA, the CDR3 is TGTGCCAGCAGTTTATGGAAAGGGGGGGCGGCTTTCTTT.

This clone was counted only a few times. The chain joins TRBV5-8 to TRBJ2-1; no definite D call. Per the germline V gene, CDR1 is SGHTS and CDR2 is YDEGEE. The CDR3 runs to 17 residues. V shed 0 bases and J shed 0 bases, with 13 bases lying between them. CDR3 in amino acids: CASSLVEMFRSYNEQFF. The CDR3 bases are TGTGCCAGCAGCTTGGTGGAGATGTTCCGCTCCTACAATGAGCAGTTCTTC.

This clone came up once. CDR3 region: CSAGGFDRGKGYGYTF. The DNA for the CDR3 is TGCAGCGCCGGGGGGTTTGACAGGGGAAAGGGCTATGGCTACACCTTC. This chain connects TRBV29-1 to TRBJ1-2; 8 nucleotides align to TRBD1. V was clipped by 7 bases and J by 4 bases; unmatched bases: 17. The CDR3 extends over 16 amino acids. CDR1 SQVTM and CDR2 ANQGSEA come from the germline V gene.

The CDR3 DNA follows: TGTGCCAGCAGCGTTAGCGGGAGTGTAGATACGCAGTATTTT. Translating gives CASSVSGSVDTQYF. The chain combines TRBV9 with TRBJ2-3; 9 nucleotides align to TRBD2. The CDR3 runs to 14 residues. Germline trimming cut 2 bases from V and 5 bases from J; bases unmatched to any gene: 3. The germline V gene encodes CDR1 SGDLS and CDR2 YYNGEE.

CDR3 sequence reads: CASSYLQPTGTSNYGYTF. CDR3 nucleotide sequence: TGTGCCAGCAGCTACCTTCAACCGACAGGGACCTCTAACTATGGCTACACCTTC. The V gene is TRBV5-4, the J gene TRBJ1-2; TRBD1 matches 7 bases. Per the germline V gene, CDR1 is SGHNT and CDR2 is YYREEE (reference sequence). There are 18 residues in the CDR3. Losses at the gene ends were 3 bases for V and 0 bases for J; bases not matched to a gene: 14. The whole variable domain, filled in from reference TRBV5-4 and TRBJ1-2, reads ETGVTQSPTHLIKTRGQQVTLRCSSQSGHNTVSWYQQALGQGPQFIFQYYREEENGRGNFPPRFSGLQFPNYSSELNVNALELDDSALYLCASSYLQPTGTSNYGYTFGSGTRLTVV.

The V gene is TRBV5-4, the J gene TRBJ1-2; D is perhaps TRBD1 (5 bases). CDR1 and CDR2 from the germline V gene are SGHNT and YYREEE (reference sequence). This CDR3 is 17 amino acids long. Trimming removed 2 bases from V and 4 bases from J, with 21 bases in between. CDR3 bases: TGTGCCAGCAGCTTTAAGGTTGGGCAGGGTGGGACCTATGGCTACACCTTC. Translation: CASSFKVGQGGTYGYTF.

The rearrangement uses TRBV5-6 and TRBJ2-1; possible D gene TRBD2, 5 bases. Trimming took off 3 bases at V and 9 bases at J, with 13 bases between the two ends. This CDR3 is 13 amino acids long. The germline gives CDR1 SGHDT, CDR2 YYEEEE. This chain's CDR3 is CASSYGPRGEQFF. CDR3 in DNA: TGTGCCAGCAGCTATGGACCCCGGGGTGAGCAGTTCTTC.

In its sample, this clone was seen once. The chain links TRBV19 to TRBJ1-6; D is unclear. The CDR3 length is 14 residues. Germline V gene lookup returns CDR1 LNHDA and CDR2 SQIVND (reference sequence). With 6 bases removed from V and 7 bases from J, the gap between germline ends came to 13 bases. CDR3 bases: TGTGCCAGTAGATCGACTTTAACGAATTCACCCCTCCACTTT. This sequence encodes CASRSTLTNSPLHF.

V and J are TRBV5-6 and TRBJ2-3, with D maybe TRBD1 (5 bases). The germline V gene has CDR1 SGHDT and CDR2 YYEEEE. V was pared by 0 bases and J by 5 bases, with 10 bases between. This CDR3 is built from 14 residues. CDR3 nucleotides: TGTGCCAGCAGCTTGGGGCAGGGCAGAGATACGCAGTATTTT. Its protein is CASSLGQGRDTQYF.

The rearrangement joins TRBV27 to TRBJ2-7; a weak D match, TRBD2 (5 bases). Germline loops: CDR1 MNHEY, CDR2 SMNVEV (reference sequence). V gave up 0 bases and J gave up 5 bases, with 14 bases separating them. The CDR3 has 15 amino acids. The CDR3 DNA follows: TGTGCCAGCAGTTTATCGGTCGTAGCGCGGAACGAGCAGTACTTC. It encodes CASSLSVVARNEQYF.